Below, 25 T cell receptor beta chains from the same sample are listed, as sequenced in a study of shared clonotypes between healthy human individuals. Method: immunoSEQ multiplex PCR; TCRdb's copy keeps in-frame clones and lacks some. The sample records 400,000 or so clones, roughly 96% being singletons. The sequencing sample was made of memory CD8+ T cells sorted from blood. Sample subset: CD45RO+ cells pooled with CCR7-negative TemRA cells. All receptors derive from a young man in good health.

V is TRBV6-4 and J is TRBJ2-3, with D tentatively TRBD2 (5 bases). This CDR3 contains 15 residues. Trimming shortened V by 7 bases and J by 2 bases, and 16 bases separated the two germline ends. Germline CDR1 is MRHNA and CDR2 is SNTAGT. The CDR3 region has the DNA TGTGCCAGCACCTCCCCGGACTGGCCCACAGATACGCAGTATTTT. Translating gives CASTSPDWPTDTQYF.

The genes are TRBV19 and TRBJ1-5, with D maybe TRBD1 (5 bases). The germline V gene has CDR1 LNHDA and CDR2 SQIVND (reference sequence). V was trimmed by 3 bases and J by 3 bases, leaving 12 bases between them. The CDR3 runs 15 residues. The CDR3 here is CASSIGEQVNQPQHF. CDR3 sequence (DNA): TGTGCCAGTAGTATCGGTGAACAGGTCAATCAGCCCCAGCATTTT.

The rearrangement uses TRBV28 and TRBJ2-7, with 12 bases that match TRBD1. The V and J ends lost 6 bases and 3 bases, in that order; junction bases with no gene match: 6. Germline V gene data show CDR1 as MDHEN and CDR2 as SYDVKM. The CDR3 has 15 residues. The CDR3 sequence is CASRLRDRGRYEQYF. The DNA of the CDR3 is TGTGCCAGCAGGCTCCGGGACAGGGGGCGCTACGAGCAGTACTTC.

The chain couples TRBV7-8 to TRBJ2-1, with a possible D match to TRBD2 (6 bases). V dropped 1 base and J dropped 3 bases, with 13 bases sitting between them. Germline V gene lookup returns CDR1 SGHVS and CDR2 FQNEAQ. CDR3 size: 16 residues. CDR3 region: CASSLGPSAYYNEQFF. CDR3 nucleotides: TGTGCCAGCAGCTTAGGTCCTAGCGCGTACTACAATGAGCAGTTCTTC. The whole variable domain, remainder taken from reference TRBV7-8 and TRBJ2-1, is GAGVSQSPRYKVAKRGQDVALRCDPISGHVSLFWYQQALGQGPEFLTYFQNEAQLDKSGLPSDRFFAERPEGSVSTLKIQRTQQEDSAVYLCASSLGPSAYYNEQFFGPGTRLTVL.

This chain connects TRBV10-3 to TRBJ2-5, with TRBD2 as a possible D gene (5 bases). V was pared by 8 bases and J by 5 bases, with 18 bases between. The CDR3 extends over 14 amino acids. Germline V gene sequence: CDR1 ENHRY, CDR2 SYGVKD. The CDR3 protein is CAIRPAGPGETQYF. The CDR3 DNA follows: TGTGCCATCCGCCCGGCGGGTCCTGGGGAGACCCAGTACTTC.

This clone was counted once. The genes are TRBV6-1 and TRBJ2-5; D is unresolved. The V gene lost 8 bases and the J gene lost 1 base, with 11 bases spanning the gap. This CDR3 region has 13 residues. Germline V CDR1 and CDR2: MNHNS, SASEGT. As DNA, the CDR3 is TGTGCCAGCTCAGTTGGCGTCCAAGAGACCCAGTACTTC. It specifies CASSVGVQETQYF.

The V gene is TRBV5-5, the J gene TRBJ2-4; 7 nucleotides align to TRBD2. The CDR3 is made up of 14 amino acids. Germline loops: CDR1 SGHKS, CDR2 YYEKEE (reference sequence). J lost 6 bases, V lost 1 base, and 4 bases had no gene match. The CDR3, as DNA: TGTGCCAGCAGCTTGACTAGCGAAGGAAACATTCAGTACTTC. This sequence encodes CASSLTSEGNIQYF. Complete variable domain (other parts from reference TRBV5-5 and TRBJ2-4): DAGVTQSPTHLIKTRGQQVTLRCSPISGHKSVSWYQQVLGQGPQFIFQYYEKEERGRGNFPDRFSARQFPNYSSELNVNALLLGDSALYLCASSLTSEGNIQYFGAGTRLSVL.

The chain employs TRBV28 and TRBJ2-1; possibly TRBD1 or TRBD2 for D (5 bases each). V was pared by 3 bases and J by 6 bases, with 15 bases between. CDR3 length equals 15 residues. CDR1 is MDHEN and CDR2 is SYDVKM in the germline V gene. CDR3 residues: CASSFPTRDVNEQFF. Here the CDR3 DNA reads TGTGCCAGCAGTTTTCCCACCCGGGACGTCAATGAGCAGTTCTTC.

This CDR3 is CASSQDRGPYGYTF. The CDR3 bases are TGTGCCAGCTCACAAGACAGGGGGCCCTATGGCTACACCTTC. The chain couples TRBV18 to TRBJ1-2; 10 nucleotides match TRBD1. Germline assignment: CDR1 KGHSH and CDR2 LQKENI. This CDR3 has 14 amino acids. V dropped 4 bases and J dropped 4; count of bases not matched to a gene: 3.

The chain recombines TRBV2 with TRBJ1-2; possibly TRBD1 for D (5 bases). The CDR3 length is 12 residues. CDR1 SNHLY and CDR2 FYNNEI come from the germline V gene. Trimming left V 8 bases short and J 7 bases short, with 14 bases between. CDR3 region: CASRAQGSGYTF. The CDR3 coding sequence is TGTGCCAGCCGCGCTCAGGGTTCTGGCTACACCTTC.

This clone was found once. V usage is TRBV11-3 and J usage is TRBJ2-2; D is undetermined. Germline V lookup: CDR1 SGHNT, CDR2 YENEEA. The CDR3 is made up of 12 amino acids. V lost 5 bases, J lost 2 bases, and 3 bases lay in between. This CDR3 reads CASSQNTGELFF. The DNA of the CDR3 is TGTGCCAGCAGCCAAAACACCGGGGAGCTGTTTTTT.

The sample holds one count of this clone. This chain links TRBV29-1 with TRBJ2-6; D possibly corresponds to TRBD2 (6 bases). Trimming cost V 3 bases and J 0 bases, with 12 bases left between them. The CDR3 has 16 residues. CDR1 and CDR2 from the germline V gene are SQVTM and ANQGSEA. The CDR3 sequence is CSVDAGSSSGANVLTF. In DNA form, the CDR3 reads TGCAGCGTTGACGCGGGGTCCAGCTCTGGGGCCAACGTCCTGACTTTC.

The rearrangement links TRBV28 to TRBJ1-4, with TRBD1 identical over 8 bases. CDR1 MDHEN and CDR2 SYDVKM come from the germline V gene. The CDR3 spans 14 residues. The V and J ends lost 6 bases and 5 bases, in that order; junction bases with no gene match: 5. The CDR3 region has the DNA TGTGCCAGCAGCCGGGACAGGTCAAATGAAAAACTGTTTTTT. Residues: CASSRDRSNEKLFF.

The chain recombines TRBV2 with TRBJ1-5; no definite D call. CDR1 SNHLY and CDR2 FYNNEI come from the germline V gene. Trimming pared 7 bases from V and 2 bases from J, leaving 9 bases between. This CDR3 is 13 amino acids long. In DNA, the CDR3 is TGTGCCAGCACTTCAGATGGCAATCAGCCCCAGCATTTT. This codes for CASTSDGNQPQHF.

Turning to this clone: At one end, the junction sequence differs from germline, possibly due to a read error. Other DNA sequences in this specimen translate into the identical CDR3. V is TRBV7-9 and J is TRBJ2-1; 7 nucleotides match TRBD1. CDR3 size: 16 residues. CDR1 and CDR2 (germline): SEHNR, FQNEAQ (reference sequence). CDR3 residues: CASSRIRQGDLNEQFF. In nucleotides, the CDR3 is TGTGCTAGCAGCCGAATAAGACAGGGCGACCTCAATGAGCAGTTCTTC. The full variable domain, in which reference TRBV7-9 and TRBJ2-1 provide the parts outside the CDR3, is DTGVSQNPRHKITKRGQNVTFRCDPISEHNRLYWYRQTLGQGPEFLTYFQNEAQLEKSRLLSDRFSAERPKGSFSTLEIQRTEQGDSAMYLCASSRIRQGDLNEQFFGPGTRLTVL.

The chain carries TRBV5-1 and TRBJ2-3, with TRBD1 identical over 7 bases. With V trimmed by 3 bases and J by 4 bases, 11 bases remained unmatched. The CDR3 covers 16 residues. CDR1 SGHRS and CDR2 YFSETQ come from the germline V gene. For the CDR3, the DNA is TGCGCCAGCAGCTCTCCGGGACAGTTTGTCGCAGATACGCAGTATTTT. This sequence encodes CASSSPGQFVADTQYF.

This clone showed up just once. J is TRBJ1-4 and V is TRBV25-1; D ambiguous. This CDR3 contains 11 residues. Germline V gene lookup returns CDR1 MGHDK and CDR2 SYGVNS. With 3 bases removed from V and 7 bases from J, the gap between germline ends came to 3 bases. The CDR3 DNA sequence: TGTGCCAGCAGTGATTTTGAAAAACTGTTTTTT. As protein: CASSDFEKLFF.

The chain joins TRBV5-5 to TRBJ1-1; D is unclear. Trimming stripped 0 bases from V and 3 bases from J, with 12 bases between. Germline CDR1 SGHKS, CDR2 YYEKEE (reference sequence). The CDR3 is made up of 15 amino acids. For the CDR3, the DNA is TGTGCCAGCAGCTTGGTTGGAGATGCCTACACTGAAGCTTTCTTT. Amino acid sequence: CASSLVGDAYTEAFF. Full variable domain (remainder filled in from reference TRBV5-5 and TRBJ1-1): DAGVTQSPTHLIKTRGQQVTLRCSPISGHKSVSWYQQVLGQGPQFIFQYYEKEERGRGNFPDRFSARQFPNYSSELNVNALLLGDSALYLCASSLVGDAYTEAFFGQGTRLTVV.

The chain has TRBV7-9 and TRBJ1-2; D not resolved. CDR1 and CDR2 from the germline V gene are SEHNR and FQNEAQ (reference sequence). The CDR3 extends over 16 amino acids. Trimming stripped 1 base from V and 4 bases from J, with 16 bases between. This CDR3 is CASSLVGEGIFYGYTF. CDR3 coding DNA: TGTGCCAGCAGCTTAGTTGGTGAGGGTATCTTCTATGGCTACACCTTC.

This chain uses TRBV7-9 with TRBJ2-7, with 7 bases lining up with TRBD1. The CDR3 contains 16 residues. CDR1 SEHNR and CDR2 FQNEAQ come from the germline V gene (reference sequence). J was trimmed by 3 bases and V by 5 bases; bases with no gene match: 13. The chain's CDR3 is CASSARNTGVYYEQYF. CDR3 nucleotides: TGTGCCAGCAGCGCTAGGAATACAGGGGTCTACTACGAGCAGTACTTC.

This clone was detected once. This chain connects TRBV5-4 to TRBJ1-2; 8 positions match TRBD1. The length of the CDR3 is 14 residues. CDR1 and CDR2 (germline): SGHNT, YYREEE (reference sequence). With 0 bases clipped from V and 5 bases from J, the junction kept 3 bases outside the gene matches. The CDR3 nucleotides are TGTGCCAGCAGCTTGGTCGGACAGGGTTATGGCTACACCTTC. Residues: CASSLVGQGYGYTF.

The chain couples TRBV9 to TRBJ1-5; D is unresolved. The V end lost 4 bases, the J end lost 4 bases, and 12 bases lay between the germline ends. CDR3 length: 14 amino acids. CDR1 SGDLS and CDR2 YYNGEE come from the germline V gene. CDR3 in DNA: TGTGCCAGCAGCTCACGAGGGTTTAATCAGCCCCAGCATTTT. It encodes CASSSRGFNQPQHF. Together with reference TRBV9 and TRBJ1-5, the CDR3 gives the full variable domain: DSGVTQTPKHLITATGQRVTLRCSPRSGDLSVYWYQQSLDQGLQFLIQYYNGEERAKGNILERFSAQQFPDLHSELNLSSLELGDSALYFCASSSRGFNQPQHFGDGTRLSIL.

This rearrangement joins TRBV27 to TRBJ2-7; D not resolved. This CDR3 is 14 amino acids long. In germline, CDR1 is MNHEY, CDR2 SMNVEV (reference sequence). V was shortened by 5 bases and J by 4 bases, with 15 bases between the two germline ends. CDR3 bases: TGTGCCAGCAGTCCACAGTGGAGCTGGTACGAGCAGTACTTC. Protein sequence: CASSPQWSWYEQYF.

The genes are TRBV7-9 and TRBJ2-1; TRBD1 matches at 8 bases. Trimming took 6 bases from V and 4 from J; bases not matched to a gene: 8. CDR1 and CDR2 from the germline V gene are SEHNR and FQNEAQ (reference sequence). CDR3 length equals 15 residues. CDR3 coding DNA: TGTGCCAGCAGTTACGATACAGGGGGATACAATGAGCAGTTCTTC. As protein: CASSYDTGGYNEQFF.

This chain uses TRBV10-3 with TRBJ1-5; tentative D call: TRBD1 (5 bases). Germline V gene data show CDR1 as ENHRY and CDR2 as SYGVKD. The CDR3 covers 15 residues. The germline V and J ends were trimmed by 0 bases and 4 bases, with 10 bases remaining between them. In nucleotides, the CDR3 is TGTGCCATCAGTGAGTCGGGGGGAGTGAATCAGCCCCAGCATTTT. Protein sequence: CAISESGGVNQPQHF.